The 5 T cell receptor beta chains given below trace back to one sample, sequenced in a study of cytomegalovirus exposure and HLA in healthy donors. Vbeta (60) and Jbeta (13) primers were used in the PCR. TCRdb's table, derived via immunoSEQ multiplex PCR, lists solely in-frame clones and lacks some. The sample consists of around 200,000 clones, about 85% of them appearing once. The sample comprised PBMCs. Every receptor here comes from a woman aged 45-59 years in good health and CMV-seropositive.

The chain combines TRBV27 with TRBJ1-6, with D perhaps TRBD1 (5 bases). The CDR3 is 18 amino acids. CDR1 and CDR2 (germline): MNHEY, SMNVEV (reference sequence). The V end lost 1 base, the J end lost 11 bases, and 24 bases lay between the germline ends. The CDR3: CASSLYPSRQGSMAPLHF. CDR3 DNA sequence: TGTGCCAGCAGTTTATACCCCTCAAGGCAGGGCAGTATGGCACCCCTCCACTTT.

This rearrangement joins TRBV5-4 to TRBJ1-1; D ambiguous. The length of the CDR3 is 12 residues. Trimming took off 2 bases at V and 2 bases at J, with 4 bases between the two ends. CDR1 and CDR2 from the germline V gene are SGHNT and YYREEE (reference sequence). The CDR3 reads CASSFLNTEAFF. CDR3 DNA: TGTGCCAGCAGCTTCCTTAACACTGAAGCTTTCTTT.

The V gene is TRBV7-3, the J gene TRBJ2-1, with 11 bases identical to TRBD2. The CDR3 spans 15 residues. Germline V lookup: CDR1 SGHTA, CDR2 FQGTGA. V trimming: 0 bases; J trimming: 9 bases; junction bases outside the gene matches: 4. This CDR3 is CASSLTVAGGIEQFF. The CDR3 coding sequence is TGTGCCAGCAGCTTAACGGTAGCGGGGGGGATTGAGCAGTTCTTC.

J is TRBJ2-3 and V is TRBV5-5; TRBD1 is a possible D gene (6 bases). This CDR3 has 18 residues. Germline-derived CDR1 and CDR2 are SGHKS and YYEKEE (reference sequence). V dropped 2 bases and J dropped 1 base, with 20 bases sitting between them. DNA of the CDR3: TGTGCCAGCAGCTTCTATCCTCTTAGACAGGCGGGCACAGATACGCAGTATTTT. Residues: CASSFYPLRQAGTDTQYF.

The chain joins TRBV6-5 to TRBJ1-1; the D gene is possibly TRBD1 (6 bases). Germline lookup yields CDR1 MNHEY and CDR2 SVGAGI. V lost 2 bases to trimming and J lost 9 bases, with 19 bases between them. The CDR3 totals 15 residues. The chain's CDR3 is CASSYRGGGGSKAFF. The CDR3 DNA is TGTGCCAGCAGTTACCGAGGGGGTGGAGGTTCGAAAGCTTTCTTT.